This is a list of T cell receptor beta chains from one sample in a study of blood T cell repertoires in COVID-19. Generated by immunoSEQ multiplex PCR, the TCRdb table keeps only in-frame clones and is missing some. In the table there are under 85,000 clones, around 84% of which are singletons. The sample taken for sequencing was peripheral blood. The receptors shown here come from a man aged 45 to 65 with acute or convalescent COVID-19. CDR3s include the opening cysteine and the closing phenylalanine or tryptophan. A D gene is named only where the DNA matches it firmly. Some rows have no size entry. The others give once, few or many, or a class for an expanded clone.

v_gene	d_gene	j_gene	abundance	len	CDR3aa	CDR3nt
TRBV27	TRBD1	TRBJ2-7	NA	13	CAAGQGSSYEQYF	TGTGCCGCGGGACAGGGTAGCTCCTACGAGCAGTACTTC
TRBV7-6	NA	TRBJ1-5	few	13	CASSWGDNQPQHF	TGTGCCAGCAGCTGGGGGGACAATCAGCCCCAGCATTTT
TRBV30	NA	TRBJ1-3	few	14	CAWSVGGSGNTIYF	TGTGCCTGGAGTGTAGGGGGCTCTGGAAACACCATATATTTT
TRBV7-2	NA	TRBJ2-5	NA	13	CASRIGDRETQYF	TGTGCCAGCAGGATAGGGGATCGCGAGACCCAGTACTTC
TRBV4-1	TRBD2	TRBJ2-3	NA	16	CASSQMTSGSADTQYF	TGCGCCAGCAGCCAGATGACTAGCGGGAGTGCAGATACGCAGTATTTT
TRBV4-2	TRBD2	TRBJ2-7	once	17	CASSQDWASGGGYEQYF	TGTGCCAGCAGCCAAGATTGGGCTAGCGGGGGGGGTTACGAGCAGTACTTC
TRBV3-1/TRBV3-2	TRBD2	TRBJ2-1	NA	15	CASSLLAGNRNEQFF	TGTGCCAGCAGCTTACTAGCGGGGAATCGTAATGAGCAGTTCTTC
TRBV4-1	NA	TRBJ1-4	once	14	CASSLQTGGEKLFF	TGCGCCAGCAGCCTACAAACAGGAGGGGAAAAACTGTTTTTT
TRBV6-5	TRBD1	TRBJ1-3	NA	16	CASSYLGTGKGNTIYF	TGTGCCAGCAGTTACCTCGGGACAGGGAAAGGAAACACCATATATTTT
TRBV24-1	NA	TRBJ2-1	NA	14	CATSDLPPRDEQFF	TGTGCCACCAGTGATTTGCCTCCACGGGATGAGCAGTTCTTC
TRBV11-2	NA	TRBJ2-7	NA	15	CASRPITGSSYEQYF	TGTGCCAGCAGACCCATTACAGGGAGCTCCTACGAGCAGTACTTC
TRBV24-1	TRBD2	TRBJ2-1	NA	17	CATSGRQLAGVVGEQFF	TGTGCCACCAGTGGAAGGCAACTAGCGGGAGTAGTGGGTGAGCAGTTCTTC
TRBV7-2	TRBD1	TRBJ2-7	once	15	CASSYSGTDPYEQYF	TGTGCCAGCAGCTACTCCGGGACAGACCCCTACGAGCAGTACTTC
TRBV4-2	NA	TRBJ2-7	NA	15	CASSQDQGSSYEQYF	TGTGCCAGCAGCCAAGATCAGGGCAGCTCCTACGAGCAGTACTTC
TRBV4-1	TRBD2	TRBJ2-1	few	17	CASSQVLSGGSYNEQFF	TGCGCCAGCAGCCAAGTATTAAGCGGGGGGTCCTACAATGAGCAGTTCTTC
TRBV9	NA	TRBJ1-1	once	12	CASKGEGTEAFF	TGTGCCAGCAAGGGGGAGGGCACTGAAGCTTTCTTT
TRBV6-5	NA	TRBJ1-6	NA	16	CASSYAFRNSNSPLHF	TGTGCCAGCAGTTACGCCTTCAGGAATTCTAATTCACCCCTCCACTTT
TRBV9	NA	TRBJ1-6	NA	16	CASSVGGSSYNSPLHF	TGTGCCAGCAGCGTAGGAGGGAGCTCCTATAATTCACCCCTCCACTTT
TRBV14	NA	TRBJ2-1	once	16	CASSQRRQVTYNEQFF	TGTGCCAGCAGCCAAAGAAGACAGGTTACCTACAATGAGCAGTTCTTC
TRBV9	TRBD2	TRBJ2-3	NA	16	CASSGSGGLSTDTQYF	TGTGCCAGCAGCGGTAGCGGGGGCCTTAGCACAGATACGCAGTATTTT
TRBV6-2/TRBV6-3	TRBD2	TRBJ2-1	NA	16	CASSRNWAGGNNEQFF	TGTGCCAGCAGTCGTAACTGGGCGGGAGGGAACAATGAGCAGTTCTTC
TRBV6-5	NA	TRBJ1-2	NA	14	CASSYSPGGNGYTF	TGTGCCAGCAGTTACTCACCAGGTGGTAATGGCTACACCTTC
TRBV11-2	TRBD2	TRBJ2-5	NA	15	CASSSGLADGETQYF	TGTGCCAGCAGCTCGGGACTAGCGGATGGGGAGACCCAGTACTTC
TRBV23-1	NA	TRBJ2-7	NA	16	CASSQSVQVSSYEQYF	TGCGCCAGCAGTCAATCAGTACAGGTGAGCTCCTACGAGCAGTACTTC
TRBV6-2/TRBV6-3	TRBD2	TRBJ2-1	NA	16	CASSWRTGGRGDEQFF	TGTGCCAGCAGTTGGCGGACGGGCGGGAGGGGCGATGAGCAGTTCTTC
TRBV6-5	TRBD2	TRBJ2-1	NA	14	CASSRGTSNLEQFF	TGTGCCAGCAGCCGGGGGACTAGCAATCTTGAGCAGTTCTTC
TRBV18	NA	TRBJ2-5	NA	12	CASSWGSETQYF	TGTGCCAGCTCATGGGGCTCAGAGACCCAGTACTTC
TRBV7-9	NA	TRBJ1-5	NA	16	CASSSGVDGGNQPQHF	TGTGCCAGCAGCTCAGGGGTGGATGGTGGCAATCAGCCCCAGCATTTT
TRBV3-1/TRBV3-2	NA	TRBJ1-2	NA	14	CASSRPGGRNGYTF	TGTGCCAGCAGCCGACCCGGGGGGCGGAATGGCTACACCTTC
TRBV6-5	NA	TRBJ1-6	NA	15	CASSYEAGRESPLHF	TGTGCCAGCAGTTACGAGGCAGGGAGGGAGTCACCCCTCCACTTT
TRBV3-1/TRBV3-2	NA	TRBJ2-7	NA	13	CASSQDPAFEQYF	TGTGCCAGCAGCCAAGATCCCGCGTTCGAGCAGTACTTC
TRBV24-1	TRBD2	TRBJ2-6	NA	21	CATSPGLAGGPSDSGANVLTF	TGTGCCACCAGTCCAGGACTAGCGGGGGGGCCATCAGACTCTGGGGCCAACGTCCTGACTTTC
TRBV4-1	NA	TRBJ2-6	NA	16	CASSQVWLSGANVLTF	TGCGCCAGCAGCCAAGTGTGGCTCTCTGGGGCCAACGTCCTGACTTTC
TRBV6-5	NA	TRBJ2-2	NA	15	CASKAARGWTGELFF	TGTGCCAGCAAGGCGGCCAGGGGATGGACCGGGGAGCTGTTTTTT
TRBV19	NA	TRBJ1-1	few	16	CASNPRTVGTNTEAFF	TGTGCCAGTAACCCGAGGACAGTCGGGACGAACACTGAAGCTTTCTTT
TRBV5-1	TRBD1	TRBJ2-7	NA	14	CASSQPGQGYEQYF	TGCGCCAGCAGCCAACCGGGACAGGGATACGAGCAGTACTTC
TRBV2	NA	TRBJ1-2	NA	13	CASSGRVAGSYTF	TGTGCCAGCAGTGGGAGGGTTGCTGGTAGCTACACCTTC
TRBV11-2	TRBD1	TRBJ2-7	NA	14	CASSLGTGPYEQYF	TGTGCCAGCAGCTTAGGGACAGGACCCTACGAGCAGTACTTC
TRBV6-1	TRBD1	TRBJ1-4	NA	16	CASSEGARQGDGKLFF	TGTGCCAGCAGTGAAGGGGCCCGACAGGGGGATGGGAAACTGTTTTTT
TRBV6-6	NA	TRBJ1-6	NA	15	CASSYLQGSNSPLHF	TGTGCCAGCAGTTACCTACAGGGTTCAAATTCACCCCTCCACTTT
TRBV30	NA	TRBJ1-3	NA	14	CAWNTGFSGNTIYF	TGTGCCTGGAATACAGGGTTCTCTGGAAACACCATATATTTT